The sequence of this T cell receptor (beta chain) was determined in a study of blood T cells in healthy people across ages. General observations from the study: Diversity figures derived from one million T cells were judged to underestimate the true value.

The CDR3 length is 15 residues. Trimming left V 4 bases short and J 2 bases short, with 12 bases between. Per the germline V gene, CDR1 is LGHDT and CDR2 is YNNKEL (reference sequence). The authors ran a second PCR of about 6 to 11 cycles using a sample-barcoded 5' primer and a J-beta primer mix. From the 5' RACE reads, TCRdb called clonotypes with MiXCR, one entry per CDR3 protein. The sample includes over 500,000 distinct CDR3 sequences, under 65% of them seen just once. With regard to this clonotype: Its target is not known.

The gene calls are TRBV3-1 and TRBJ1-5; tentatively, D is TRBD1 (5 bases). The sequence was obtained from a woman aged 80 or over in good health. The sample comprised blood. Here the CDR3 reads CASSPRDGGNQPQHF. The CDR3 bases are TGTGCCAGCAGCCCCCGGGACGGAGGCAATCAGCCCCAGCATTTT.